The TCR beta chain under discussion was sequenced for a study of blood T cell repertoires in COVID-19. Study background: COVID-19 samples from acute and convalescent phases originated in the United States, Italy and Spain. PBMCs, B-cell-depleted T cells, or T cells provided the cDNA or gDNA that made up the material.

V lost 2 bases and J 5 bases, leaving 21 bases between the germline ends. Germline-derived CDR1 and CDR2 are LGHNA and YNFKEQ. This CDR3 is built from 17 residues. As processed by the authors: Reference gene primer amplification yielded estimated nucleated cell counts. Data came from immunoSEQ multiplex PCR; TCRdb stores just in-frame clones and leaves some out. V and J calls plus clone size are reproduced from that table; the DNA served to infer D and trimming. Of 220,000 or so clones listed, approximately 84% are singletons. This clone came up once. Input material: peripheral blood. The sequence derives from a woman older than 75 with acute or convalescent COVID-19. The genes are TRBV4-2 and TRBJ1-2; no firm D call. CDR3 residues: CASSQNRRGFRPYGYTF. CDR3 coding DNA: TGTGCCAGCAGCCAAAATAGACGTGGGTTCAGGCCTTATGGCTACACCTTC.